The rows below give T cell receptor beta chains drawn from one sample of a study of cytomegalovirus exposure and HLA in healthy donors. Libraries were prepared by immunoSEQ multiplex PCR; TCRdb keeps only in-frame clonotypes and omits some of them. Of roughly 120,000 clones detected, around 80% appear once; the ten largest clones hold 3.5% to 4.5%. Sequences were obtained from PBMCs. The origin of the receptors is a man in his thirties or forties in good health and CMV-seropositive. CDR3s include the opening cysteine and the closing phenylalanine or tryptophan. The D gene is left open where the match is weak. The size field is filled for only some rows; it gives once, few, many or a size class.

D	size	length	J	V	CDR3	DNA
TRBD2	-	16	TRBJ2-3	TRBV25-1	CASSLLLAESTDTQYF	TGTGCCAGCAGTCTCCTCCTAGCGGAAAGCACAGATACGCAGTATTTT
-	-	14	TRBJ1-1	TRBV7-9	CASSPGFRDTEAFF	TGTGCCAGCAGTCCGGGATTCCGGGACACTGAAGCTTTCTTT
-	once	13	TRBJ2-7	TRBV19	CASSRGHTYEQYF	TGTGCCAGTAGCCGGGGACACACCTACGAGCAGTACTTC
-	-	15	TRBJ2-7	TRBV6-6	CASSYNPQNGYEQYF	TGTGCCAGCAGTTACAACCCCCAAAACGGCTACGAGCAGTACTTC
-	few	14	TRBJ1-2	TRBV7-9	CASSLKTGNYGYTF	TGTGCCAGCAGCTTGAAGACAGGCAACTATGGCTACACCTTC
TRBD1	once	17	TRBJ2-7	TRBV5-6	CASSPLTGQGYSYEQYF	TGTGCCAGCAGCCCCCTGACGGGACAGGGGTACTCCTACGAGCAGTACTTC
-	-	15	TRBJ1-2	TRBV7-9	CASSLARVVDYGYTF	TGTGCCAGCAGCTTAGCGCGAGTGGTGGACTATGGCTACACCTTC
TRBD2	-	16	TRBJ2-1	TRBV7-6	CASSLERGGPDNEQFF	TGTGCCAGCAGCCTGGAGCGGGGGGGCCCCGACAATGAGCAGTTCTTC
-	-	11	TRBJ2-3	TRBV20-1	CSASRTDTQYF	TGCAGTGCTTCACGGACAGATACGCAGTATTTT
TRBD2	few	14	TRBJ2-7	TRBV9	CASSASSGRGEQYF	TGTGCCAGCAGCGCCTCTAGCGGGAGGGGCGAGCAGTACTTC
-	-	13	TRBJ2-1	TRBV6-5	CASSSNRVNEQFF	TGTGCCAGCAGTTCAAACAGGGTCAATGAGCAGTTCTTC
-	-	13	TRBJ1-5	TRBV5-1	CASSLAGNQPQHF	TGCGCCAGCAGCTTAGCAGGGAATCAGCCCCAGCATTTT
TRBD1	-	14	TRBJ1-2	TRBV4-1	CASSRGQINYGYTF	TGCGCCAGCAGCCGGGGACAGATAAACTATGGCTACACCTTC
-	-	15	TRBJ2-6	TRBV7-2	CASSKRFSGANVLTF	TGTGCCAGCAGCAAGAGGTTCTCTGGGGCCAACGTCCTGACTTTC
TRBD1	-	15	TRBJ1-1	TRBV5-1	CASSPQGDGGTEAFF	TGCGCCAGCAGCCCACAGGGGGACGGTGGCACTGAAGCTTTCTTT
TRBD1	few	13	TRBJ1-2	TRBV5-1	CASSSTGVRGYTF	TGCGCCAGCAGCTCAACAGGGGTACGTGGCTACACCTTC
TRBD1	-	15	TRBJ2-5	TRBV6-5	CASSLAGGPERVQYF	TGTGCCAGCAGTTTAGCAGGGGGCCCAGAAAGAGTCCAGTACTTC
TRBD2	once	19	TRBJ2-1	TRBV2	CASNRKLAGVLSSYNEQFF	TGTGCCAGCAACCGGAAACTAGCGGGGGTGCTGAGCTCCTACAATGAGCAGTTCTTC
TRBD2	-	15	TRBJ2-2	TRBV4-3	CASSQGGGKTGELFF	TGCGCCAGCAGCCAAGGCGGGGGGAAGACCGGGGAGCTGTTTTTT
-	few	14	TRBJ1-1	TRBV4-3	CASTYHSRGSEAFF	TGCGCCAGCACTTACCATTCCAGGGGCTCCGAAGCTTTCTTT
TRBD2	once	16	TRBJ2-3	TRBV2	CASSEFRGGYTDTQYF	TGTGCCAGCAGTGAGTTCCGGGGGGGGTACACAGATACGCAGTATTTT
TRBD1	few	15	TRBJ1-3	TRBV5-1	CASSLQGANGNTIYF	TGCGCCAGCAGCTTACAGGGGGCAAACGGAAACACCATATATTTT
TRBD2	once	16	TRBJ2-1	TRBV9	CASSASTSGSNDEQFF	TGTGCCAGCAGCGCCTCGACTAGCGGGAGCAATGATGAGCAGTTCTTC
TRBD2	-	12	TRBJ2-7	TRBV27	CASSLAGGPGYF	TGTGCCAGCAGTTTAGCGGGAGGGCCAGGGTACTTC
TRBD2	few	16	TRBJ2-1	TRBV5-8	CASSPLAGGSYNEQFF	TGTGCCAGCAGCCCTCTAGCGGGGGGCTCCTACAATGAGCAGTTCTTC
-	-	14	TRBJ2-1	TRBV7-3	CASSRGGSYNEQFF	TGTGCCAGCAGTAGGGGGGGATCCTACAATGAGCAGTTCTTC
TRBD1	once	16	TRBJ2-2	TRBV28	CASSVPGQGAGGELFF	TGTGCCAGCAGTGTCCCGGGGCAGGGGGCCGGGGGGGAGCTGTTTTTT
-	-	15	TRBJ2-5	TRBV7-2	CASSFYGGPQETQYF	TGTGCCAGCAGCTTTTACGGGGGACCACAAGAGACCCAGTACTTC
-	-	13	TRBJ2-3	TRBV12-1	CASSRGEADTQYF	TGTGCCAGCAGTAGGGGCGAGGCAGATACGCAGTATTTT
TRBD1	once	17	TRBJ1-1	TRBV7-9	CASSSWTGGWKNTEAFF	TGTGCCAGCAGCTCGTGGACAGGGGGCTGGAAGAACACTGAAGCTTTCTTT
-	-	16	TRBJ2-5	TRBV7-2	CASSFWGGVGGETQYF	TGTGCCAGCAGCTTTTGGGGCGGGGTTGGAGGAGAGACCCAGTACTTC
-	-	14	TRBJ2-1	TRBV27	CASTLGGPWNEQFF	TGTGCCAGCACTCTCGGGGGGCCCTGGAATGAGCAGTTCTTC
-	few	16	TRBJ2-2	TRBV29-1	CSVGGVTTSNTGELFF	TGCAGCGTTGGCGGGGTGACTACGAGCAACACCGGGGAGCTGTTTTTT
TRBD1	-	17	TRBJ1-4	TRBV5-5	CASSWGEQGSTNEKLFF	TGTGCCAGCAGCTGGGGAGAACAGGGGTCGACTAATGAAAAACTGTTTTTT
-	-	16	TRBJ1-3	TRBV4-2	CASSLAAVRSGNTIYF	TGTGCCAGCAGCCTAGCGGCCGTCCGATCTGGAAACACCATATATTTT
-	-	16	TRBJ1-2	TRBV5-1	CASSSPSTATNYGYTF	TGCGCCAGCAGCTCACCCAGTACAGCCACTAACTATGGCTACACCTTC
-	-	14	TRBJ1-1	TRBV7-2	CASSLNGWATEAFF	TGTGCCAGCAGCTTAAATGGTTGGGCAACTGAAGCTTTCTTT
-	-	14	TRBJ1-3	TRBV6-5	CASSSGVAGNTIYF	TGTGCCAGCAGTTCAGGGGTAGCTGGAAACACCATATATTTT
-	-	16	TRBJ1-3	TRBV28	CASTGVGWGSGNTIYF	TGTGCCAGCACGGGGGTAGGGTGGGGATCTGGAAACACCATATATTTT
-	-	15	TRBJ2-4	TRBV9	CASSVGGSGLNIQYF	TGTGCCAGCAGCGTAGGCGGGTCAGGCCTAAACATTCAGTACTTC
TRBD2	once	17	TRBJ2-3	TRBV11-2	CASSLDMRGGNTDTQYF	TGTGCCAGCAGCTTAGATATGCGGGGGGGGAACACAGATACGCAGTATTTT
TRBD1	-	11	TRBJ1-2	TRBV20-1	CVPDRKDGYTF	TGCGTACCGGACAGGAAGGATGGCTACACCTTC
-	-	15	TRBJ2-7	TRBV11-2	CASSLESRVNYEQYF	TGTGCCAGCAGCTTAGAGAGCAGGGTAAACTACGAGCAGTACTTC
TRBD1	-	14	TRBJ1-1	TRBV5-1	CASSLDRGLTEAFF	TGCGCCAGCAGTTTAGACAGGGGGCTCACTGAAGCTTTCTTT
-	-	15	TRBJ1-5	TRBV7-8	CASSAFGNSNQPQHF	TGTGCCAGCAGCGCATTCGGGAATAGCAATCAGCCCCAGCATTTT
-	-	15	TRBJ1-5	TRBV5-5	CASSLERSLGQPQHF	TGTGCCAGCAGCTTGGAGCGGAGCCTTGGGCAGCCCCAGCATTTT
TRBD2	-	17	TRBJ2-7	TRBV27	CASSLFGLAGAGYEQYF	TGTGCCAGCAGTTTATTCGGACTAGCGGGAGCCGGCTACGAGCAGTACTTC
-	few	12	TRBJ2-7	TRBV7-2	CASSLGHPEQYF	TGTGCCAGCAGCTTAGGTCATCCCGAGCAGTACTTC
-	few	12	TRBJ1-1	TRBV7-9	CSSSLDTAEAFF	TGTTCCAGCAGCTTAGATACAGCTGAAGCTTTCTTT
-	once	11	TRBJ2-7	TRBV28	CASRTSDEQYF	TGTGCCAGCAGAACTAGTGACGAGCAGTACTTC
-	-	15	TRBJ2-1	TRBV5-1	CASSSVSGSYNEQFF	TGCGCCAGCAGCTCGGTTAGCGGATCATACAATGAGCAGTTCTTC
-	-	13	TRBJ2-3	TRBV6-1	CASSENPADAQYF	TGTGCCAGCAGTGAAAATCCGGCGGATGCGCAGTATTTT
TRBD1	few	15	TRBJ2-5	TRBV27	CASSAILTGAETQYF	TGTGCCAGCAGCGCGATCCTCACAGGGGCGGAGACCCAGTACTTC
TRBD1	-	17	TRBJ2-4	TRBV4-3	CASSQGKRTGTENIQYF	TGCGCCAGCAGCCAAGGAAAGCGTACCGGGACAGAAAACATTCAGTACTTC